This TCR beta chain appears in the sequencing data of a study of T cells in Graves' hyperthyroidism and ophthalmopathy (dated by TCRdb to 2018 to 2020). Regarding the study in general: Peripheral blood was collected at initial diagnosis, before any treatment. TCR V-J signatures able to tell the groups apart were searched for in a discovery cohort of 100 patients, of whom roughly 42 had Graves' ophthalmopathy and roughly 59 had stable Graves' hyperthyroidism. An independent validation cohort of under 20 hyperthyroidism patients and 17 patients who later progressed to ophthalmopathy tested prospective prediction of ophthalmopathy. For training and testing, the 100 patients in the discovery cohort were randomly divided in a 7:3 ratio. Thyroid tissue and blood T-cell repertoires from about six Graves' hyperthyroidism patients were also compared in the study. After blood sampling, hyperthyroidism patients were treated with methimazole at a starting dose of 30 mg daily, and ophthalmopathy patients were treated with high-dose intravenous methylprednisolone. TCR Vbeta CDR3 sequencing of fewer than 150 peripheral blood samples (around 45 ophthalmopathy, around 80 hyperthyroidism and roughly 17 progressor patients) is reported in the paper.

Stable Graves' hyperthyroidism was defined as the absence of progression to ophthalmopathy over 18 months of follow-up. Hyperthyroidism patients were aged 18 to 65 years and newly diagnosed, with disease duration of less than 2 months. Exclusion was applied to patients with uncontrolled infections, other autoimmune diseases, pregnancy or lactation. Diagnoses relied on clinical symptoms, serum thyroxine and TRAb, thyroid ultrasound and orbital computed tomography. Ficoll-Paque density gradient centrifugation was used to isolate PBMCs from approximately 10 ml of fresh peripheral blood. Total RNA was extracted with Trizol reagent, and quality was checked on an Agilent 2100 Bioanalyzer. The TCR beta CDR3 regions were amplified from the RNA transcripts. The first round of RT-PCR for the TCR CDR3 was performed with the HTBI primer set and the Qiagen OneStep RT-PCR kit. The libraries were constructed in a second round of multiplex PCR and then size-selected and purified. Paired-end sequencing of the libraries was performed with 100 bp reads on an Illumina HiSeq2000. In the source study's methods: SOAPnuke was used to process the raw data, with reads discarded if the reads contained adapters or uncalled bases, had a mean Phred below 15, or lacked an exact constant-primer or identifier match. High-quality paired reads were merged using COPE v1.2.5, and each unique nucleotide sequence was defined as a clonotype. MiTCR v1.1 was used to align the clonotypes against IMGT TRBV, TRBD and TRBJ reference segments. The analysis was restricted to V-J combinations with a frequency above 0.0001, which together covered roughly 99% of the repertoires. The TCS score was defined as the ratio of F50 (clonal expansion) to E x V (chaos), calculated using BLOSUM62-based TCRdist between CDR3 peptides within each V-J. Welch's t-statistics and random forest reduced around 510 V-J features to roughly 13, which were used in a naive Bayes classifier (R e1071). TCRdb trimmed the raw reads at Q25, called clones with MiXCR and kept productive beta chains. A single entry per CDR3 protein holds the most common genes and DNA from its merged rows. TCRdb, rather than the study authors, made the V and J calls. Here the sample has more than 300,000 distinct CDR3 sequences; over 10% occur a single time. The ten largest make up less than 10% of the sample.

In this sample, this clonotype turned up many times. It has no known antigen specificity. One base away there is no much larger clone; base qualities are not given. There are 15 amino acids in the CDR3, from cysteine to phenylalanine inclusive. Only the CDR3 part of the read is kept: 45 bases, read in frame from the first base. CDR1 and CDR2 are read off the germline V gene as SGHNT and YENEEA. Between the V and J ends, shortened by 2 bases and 3 bases respectively, the junction contains 12 bases. Study-wide conclusions, independent of this receptor: No statistical method was used to fix the sample size in advance, and group allocation was not hidden from the investigators. In cross-validation, a model built on a 13 V-J signature told ophthalmopathy apart from stable hyperthyroidism with 85% to 90% sensitivity and 81% to 82% specificity, and in testing the same model reached 80%/75%. During validation, the model predicted progression to ophthalmopathy a median of roughly six months ahead of onset, with almost 71% sensitivity and 72.22% specificity. Most expanded thyroid clonotypes (frequency above 0.001) were also detected in blood, a finding suggesting that blood repertoires may reflect thyroid immune responses.

Recombination connected TRBV11-3 to TRBJ2-3; tentative D gene TRBD1, with 5 bases matching. The sequenced material came from blood. The clonotype originates from a woman under 30 with Graves' hyperthyroidism. Here the CDR3 is given as CASSLQGRATDTQYF. The nucleotide sequence reads TGTGCCAGCAGCTTACAGGGCAGGGCAACAGATACGCAGTATTTT.